The 20 T cell receptor beta chains listed next were all sequenced from one sample in a study of shared clonotypes between healthy human individuals. The naive CD8 subset, CD45RO-negative cells positively selected for CCR7, excluded terminally differentiated effector memory CD45RA+ cells. Using immunoSEQ multiplex PCR, the repertoire was profiled, and TCRdb retains in-frame clones only, with some absent. This table holds 1.5 million to 2.5 million clones, approximately 94% found once. The specimen was naive CD8+ T cells sorted from blood. The receptors stem from a man younger than 35 in good health.

This clone was counted once. The J gene is TRBJ1-2, the V gene TRBV4-1; D ambiguous. The V end lost 3 bases, the J end lost 0 bases, and 20 bases lay between the germline ends. Germline V gene sequence: CDR1 MGHRA, CDR2 YSYEKL. This CDR3 is 18 amino acids long. The CDR3 spells CASSQQVMAPQPNYGYTF. The CDR3 bases are TGCGCCAGCAGCCAGCAGGTAATGGCTCCGCAGCCTAACTATGGCTACACCTTC.

This chain uses TRBV4-1 with TRBJ1-1, with D unclear. CDR3 length: 14 amino acids. Looked up from germline, CDR1 is MGHRA and CDR2 is YSYEKL. Trimming cost V 4 bases and J 1 base, with 10 bases left between them. The CDR3 region has the DNA TGCGCCAGCAGCCTCCTTCAATGGAACACTGAAGCTTTCTTT. The encoded protein is CASSLLQWNTEAFF.

This chain links TRBV29-1 with TRBJ2-7, with 7 bases identical to TRBD1. There are 16 residues in the CDR3. Germline V CDR1 and CDR2: SQVTM, ANQGSEA. V was pared by 2 bases and J by 4 bases, with 14 bases of the junction left unmatched. The DNA for the CDR3 is TGCAGCGTTGAAACACCCGGCTTAGGGGGCTTATACGAGCAGTACTTC. This gives the protein CSVETPGLGGLYEQYF.

In this sample, this clone turned up a few times. V gene TRBV2 combines with J gene TRBJ2-7; D tentatively reads TRBD1 or TRBD2 (5 bases each). V was pared by 8 bases and J by 2 bases, with 19 bases between. Per the germline V gene, CDR1 is SNHLY and CDR2 is FYNNEI. This CDR3 has 15 residues. CDR3 residues: CASSDPGGTTYEQYF. In DNA, the CDR3 is TGTGCCAGCTCCGACCCTGGGGGAACAACCTACGAGCAGTACTTC.

The chain recombines TRBV6-1 with TRBJ1-5; D is uncertain. The CDR3 is 15 residues long. The ends were cut back, 7 bases at V and 0 bases at J, with 13 bases in the middle. Germline CDR1 is MNHNS and CDR2 is SASEGT. CDR3: CASIDPAYSNQPQHF. As DNA, the CDR3 is TGTGCCAGCATCGATCCTGCTTATAGCAATCAGCCCCAGCATTTT.

This clone was picked up one time. The J gene is TRBJ2-7, the V gene TRBV11-2; 7 positions match TRBD1. V dropped 4 bases and J dropped 4; count of bases not matched to a gene: 10. This CDR3 spans 15 amino acids. Germline CDR1 and CDR2: SGHAT and FQNNGV. In DNA, the CDR3 is TGTGCCAGCAGCTCCGATGGGGACAGCCTATACGAGCAGTACTTC. This codes for CASSSDGDSLYEQYF.

V and J are TRBV5-1 and TRBJ2-2; D call uncertain. The germline gives CDR1 SGHRS, CDR2 YFSETQ. V shed 2 bases and J shed 6 bases, with 11 bases lying between them. The CDR3 contains 14 residues. The CDR3 sequence: CASSFTGPPGELFF. In DNA, the CDR3 is TGCGCCAGCAGCTTTACCGGGCCTCCCGGGGAGCTGTTTTTT.

This chain joins TRBV7-3 and TRBJ2-5; TRBD2 aligns across 7 bases. The trim removed 3 bases at V and 2 bases at J, leaving 9 bases unmatched. Germline V lookup: CDR1 SGHTA, CDR2 FQGTGA. The CDR3 is 16 amino acids. As DNA, the CDR3 is TGTGCCAGCAGCTTTAGTGGTCGGGGGGAACAAGAGACCCAGTACTTC. This translates into CASSFSGRGEQETQYF.

The chain recombines TRBV4-3 with TRBJ2-1; 10 bases are a match to TRBD2. There are 15 residues in the CDR3. V gave up 3 bases and J gave up 10 bases; unmatched junction bases: 9. CDR1 and CDR2 (germline): LGHNA, YSLEER. The CDR3 coding sequence is TGCGCCAGCAGCCATCTAGCGGGAGAAGAAGGGGAGCAGTTCTTC. This translates into CASSHLAGEEGEQFF.

The chain combines TRBV7-2 with TRBJ2-2; TRBD2 aligns across 13 bases. The V and J ends lost 5 bases and 4 bases, in that order; junction bases with no gene match: 4. CDR1 is SGHTA, CDR2 FQGNSA, per germline. CDR3 length equals 16 residues. CDR3 in DNA: TGTGCCAGCAGCGCAACTAGCGGGGGGGCCACCGGGGAGCTGTTTTTT. Translation gives CASSATSGGATGELFF.

The V gene is TRBV28, the J gene TRBJ2-7; tentatively, D is TRBD2 (6 bases). The V and J ends lost 2 bases and 3 bases respectively, with 14 bases between them. This CDR3 contains 15 residues. Germline CDR1 is MDHEN and CDR2 is SYDVKM. CDR3 sequence: CASSLRGFRGYEQYF. In DNA, the CDR3 is TGTGCCAGCAGTTTACGGGGGTTTAGGGGCTACGAGCAGTACTTC.

The rearrangement links TRBV27 to TRBJ2-7; the match to TRBD1 covers 7 bases. The CDR3 sequence is 13 residues long. Germline V gives CDR1 MNHEY, CDR2 SMNVEV (reference sequence). With V trimmed by 8 bases and J by 2 bases, 6 bases remained unmatched. Here the CDR3 reads CASSWQGAYEQYF. CDR3 DNA sequence: TGTGCCAGCTCCTGGCAGGGGGCCTACGAGCAGTACTTC.

The chain employs TRBV7-2 and TRBJ2-5; D may be TRBD2 (6 bases). The CDR3 has 14 amino acids. With 1 base removed from V and 8 bases from J, the gap between germline ends came to 14 bases. Germline V gene data show CDR1 as SGHTA and CDR2 as FQGNSA. In DNA, the CDR3 is TGTGCCAGCAGCTTAGTGGGTCCAGCGGGTACCCAGTACTTC. This gives the protein CASSLVGPAGTQYF.

The chain carries TRBV28 and TRBJ2-5; D ambiguous. Trimming shortened V by 5 bases and J by 2 bases, and 15 bases separated the two germline ends. The CDR3 covers 15 residues. Germline-derived CDR1 and CDR2 are MDHEN and SYDVKM. CDR3 loop: CASSPPPPTQETQYF. The CDR3 bases are TGTGCCAGCAGTCCTCCCCCCCCCACACAAGAGACCCAGTACTTC. Full variable domain (outside the CDR3, taken from reference TRBV28 and TRBJ2-5): DVKVTQSSRYLVKRTGEKVFLECVQDMDHENMFWYRQDPGLGLRLIYFSYDVKMKEKGDIPEGYSVSREKKERFSLILESASTNQTSMYLCASSPPPPTQETQYFGPGTRLLVL.

The chain has TRBV23-1 and TRBJ2-7, with 14 nucleotides matching TRBD2. TRBV23-1 is an open reading frame whose function is uncertain. The CDR3 runs to 18 residues. V shed 2 bases and J 2 bases; nucleotides not matched to a gene: 8. The CDR3 loop reads CASSQPGTSGSTAYEQYF. DNA of the CDR3: TGCGCCAGCAGTCAACCCGGGACTAGCGGGAGTACCGCCTACGAGCAGTACTTC.

This clone has just one count. Within the sample, other DNA sequences also encode this same CDR3. The chain carries TRBV27 and TRBJ2-2; D uncertain. Germline V CDR1 and CDR2: MNHEY, SMNVEV (reference sequence). V gave up 6 bases and J gave up 0 bases, with 8 bases separating them. The CDR3 extends over 14 amino acids. The CDR3 protein is CASSLSPNTGELFF. The CDR3 DNA sequence: TGTGCCAGCAGCCTCTCCCCGAACACCGGGGAGCTGTTTTTT.

The J gene is TRBJ2-2, the V gene TRBV5-1; D call uncertain. Germline-derived CDR1 and CDR2 are SGHRS and YFSETQ. The V end was cut by 1 base, the J end by 7 bases, with 17 bases between. This CDR3 is built from 16 residues. CDR3: CASSLLGLSANGELFF. CDR3 sequence (DNA): TGCGCCAGCAGCTTGCTGGGTTTAAGCGCAAACGGGGAGCTGTTTTTT. Full variable domain (missing parts from reference TRBV5-1 and TRBJ2-2): KAGVTQTPRYLIKTRGQQVTLSCSPISGHRSVSWYQQTPGQGLQFLFEYFSETQRNKGNFPGRFSGRQFSNSRSEMNVSTLELGDSALYLCASSLLGLSANGELFFGEGSRLTVL.

The V gene is TRBV25-1, the J gene TRBJ2-3; unclear D gene. The germline gives CDR1 MGHDK, CDR2 SYGVNS. Trimming left V 3 bases short and J 1 base short, with 8 bases between. The CDR3 sequence is 14 residues long. The CDR3 nucleotides are TGTGCCAGCAGTGACCTTGGCGGCACAGATACGCAGTATTTT. Translating it yields CASSDLGGTDTQYF. The variable domain in full, with the rest retrieved from reference TRBV25-1 and TRBJ2-3, is EADIYQTPRYLVIGTGKKITLECSQTMGHDKMYWYQQDPGMELHLIHYSYGVNSTEKGDLSSESTVSRIRTEHFPLTLESARPSHTSQYLCASSDLGGTDTQYFGPGTRLTVL.

V usage is TRBV15 and J usage is TRBJ2-1, with TRBD2 identical over 9 bases. J gave up 15 bases and V 6 bases, and 9 bases lay outside the gene matches. The V gene's germline CDR1 is LNHNV and CDR2 YYDKDF (reference sequence). The CDR3 runs to 12 residues. In DNA form, the CDR3 reads TGTGCCACCAGTTTAGCGGGAGCAGGGCGGTTCTTC. It codes for CATSLAGAGRFF.

The chain couples TRBV11-2 to TRBJ2-7, with D unresolved. Germline lookup yields CDR1 SGHAT and CDR2 FQNNGV. Trimming stripped 0 bases from V and 0 bases from J, with 9 bases between. This CDR3 region has 15 residues. The CDR3 sequence: CASSLDVQASYEQYF. The CDR3 region has the DNA TGTGCCAGCAGCTTAGATGTTCAGGCCTCCTACGAGCAGTACTTC.